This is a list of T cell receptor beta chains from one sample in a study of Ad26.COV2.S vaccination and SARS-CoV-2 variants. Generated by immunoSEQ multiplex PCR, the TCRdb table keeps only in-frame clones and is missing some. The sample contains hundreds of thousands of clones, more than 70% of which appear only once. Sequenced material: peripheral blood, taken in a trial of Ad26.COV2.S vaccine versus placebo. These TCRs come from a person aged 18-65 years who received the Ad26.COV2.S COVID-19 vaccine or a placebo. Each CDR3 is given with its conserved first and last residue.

cdr3_aa: CASSSAGLAGGPARNNEQFF
cdr3_length: 20
v_call: TRBV7-8
j_call: TRBJ2-1

cdr3_aa: CASSIKETQYF
cdr3_length: 11
v_call: TRBV19
j_call: TRBJ2-5

cdr3_aa: CASSIWDAANYGYTF
cdr3_length: 15
v_call: TRBV19
j_call: TRBJ1-2

cdr3_aa: CASSSLGWVNEKLFF
cdr3_length: 15
v_call: TRBV6-6
j_call: TRBJ1-4

cdr3_aa: CAWRDYGNYGYTF
cdr3_length: 13
v_call: TRBV30
j_call: TRBJ1-2

cdr3_aa: CASSWMGQGNGYTF
cdr3_length: 14
v_call: TRBV6-7
j_call: TRBJ1-2

cdr3_aa: CSVDLTGPYEQYF
cdr3_length: 13
v_call: TRBV29-1
j_call: TRBJ2-7

cdr3_aa: CASSYRTGGPDTQYF
cdr3_length: 15
v_call: TRBV6-5
j_call: TRBJ2-3

cdr3_aa: CASSGGTGDEKLFF
cdr3_length: 14
v_call: TRBV4-2
j_call: TRBJ1-4

cdr3_aa: CATSRTRSGNTIYF
cdr3_length: 14
v_call: TRBV15
j_call: TRBJ1-3

cdr3_aa: CASSLVREMGYEQYF
cdr3_length: 15
v_call: TRBV7-2
j_call: TRBJ2-7

cdr3_aa: CASSYSRGQGRYGQYF
cdr3_length: 16
v_call: TRBV6-5
j_call: TRBJ2-7

cdr3_aa: CAWATRRETQYF
cdr3_length: 12
v_call: TRBV30
j_call: TRBJ2-5

cdr3_aa: CASSQGPWNTEAFF
cdr3_length: 14
v_call: TRBV3-1/TRBV3-2
j_call: TRBJ1-1

cdr3_aa: CASSPPTGGYTF
cdr3_length: 12
v_call: TRBV6-6
j_call: TRBJ1-2

cdr3_aa: CASRLGEDQMKALFF
cdr3_length: 15
v_call: TRBV6-5
j_call: TRBJ1-4

cdr3_aa: CASSSVPTRETQYF
cdr3_length: 14
v_call: TRBV27
j_call: TRBJ2-5

cdr3_aa: CSASGQSLSYGYTF
cdr3_length: 14
v_call: TRBV20-1
j_call: TRBJ1-2

cdr3_aa: CSITEGETQYF
cdr3_length: 11
v_call: TRBV29-1
j_call: TRBJ2-5

cdr3_aa: CASSAWDGSGNTIYF
cdr3_length: 15
v_call: TRBV18
j_call: TRBJ1-3

cdr3_aa: CASSPRGTGTNSPLHF
cdr3_length: 16
v_call: TRBV3-1/TRBV3-2
j_call: TRBJ1-6

cdr3_aa: CASSVGSSGNTIYF
cdr3_length: 14
v_call: TRBV4-3
j_call: TRBJ1-3

cdr3_aa: CASSTEREGPYEQYF
cdr3_length: 15
v_call: TRBV6-5
j_call: TRBJ2-7

cdr3_aa: CASSISTRVSETQYF
cdr3_length: 15
v_call: TRBV19
j_call: TRBJ2-5

cdr3_aa: CASSQALDRNYEQYF
cdr3_length: 15
v_call: TRBV4-3
j_call: TRBJ2-7

cdr3_aa: CASSLDPGAPYEQYF
cdr3_length: 15
v_call: TRBV5-1
j_call: TRBJ2-7

cdr3_aa: CASSMVGTGSYEQYF
cdr3_length: 15
v_call: TRBV19
j_call: TRBJ2-7

cdr3_aa: CAWHGDQPQHF
cdr3_length: 11
v_call: TRBV30
j_call: TRBJ1-5

cdr3_aa: CASSEVAHTGELFF
cdr3_length: 14
v_call: TRBV6-1
j_call: TRBJ2-2

cdr3_aa: CASSPIFTSYEQYF
cdr3_length: 14
v_call: TRBV6-5
j_call: TRBJ2-7

cdr3_aa: CSARDRNEQFF
cdr3_length: 11
v_call: TRBV20-1
j_call: TRBJ2-1

cdr3_aa: CASSATGFGTDTQYF
cdr3_length: 15
v_call: TRBV3-1/TRBV3-2
j_call: TRBJ2-3

cdr3_aa: CASSFGTKETQYF
cdr3_length: 13
v_call: TRBV5-1
j_call: TRBJ2-5

cdr3_aa: CASSLGQQETQYF
cdr3_length: 13
v_call: TRBV27
j_call: TRBJ2-5

cdr3_aa: CASSLHASYEQYF
cdr3_length: 13
v_call: TRBV7-2
j_call: TRBJ2-7

cdr3_aa: CASSRDLGGRNTGELFF
cdr3_length: 17
v_call: TRBV18
j_call: TRBJ2-2

cdr3_aa: CASSLLGDSYNEQFF
cdr3_length: 15
v_call: TRBV5-1
j_call: TRBJ2-1

cdr3_aa: CASSPKLGLVGEQYF
cdr3_length: 15
v_call: TRBV3-1/TRBV3-2
j_call: TRBJ2-7